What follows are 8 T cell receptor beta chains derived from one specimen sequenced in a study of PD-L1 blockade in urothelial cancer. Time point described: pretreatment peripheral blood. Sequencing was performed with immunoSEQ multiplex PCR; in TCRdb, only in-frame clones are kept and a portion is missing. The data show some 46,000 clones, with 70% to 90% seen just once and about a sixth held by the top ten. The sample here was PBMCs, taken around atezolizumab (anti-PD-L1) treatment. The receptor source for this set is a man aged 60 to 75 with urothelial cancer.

CDR3 amino acids: CASRWREGGETQYF. The CDR3, as DNA: TGTGCCAGCCGCTGGCGGGAGGGGGGGGAGACCCAGTACTTC. V usage is TRBV19 and J usage is TRBJ2-5; TRBD2 matches at 9 bases. The junction had 10 bases not matched to a gene; V was cut back by 9 bases and J by 5 bases. The germline V gene encodes CDR1 LNHDA and CDR2 SQIVND (reference sequence). The CDR3 totals 14 residues.

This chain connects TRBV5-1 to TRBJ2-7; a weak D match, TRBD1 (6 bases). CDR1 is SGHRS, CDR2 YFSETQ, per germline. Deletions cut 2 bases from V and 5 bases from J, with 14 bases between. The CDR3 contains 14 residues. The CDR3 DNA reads TGCGCCAGCAGCTTTGGATCTGGGGGCAACGAGCAGTACTTC. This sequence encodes CASSFGSGGNEQYF.

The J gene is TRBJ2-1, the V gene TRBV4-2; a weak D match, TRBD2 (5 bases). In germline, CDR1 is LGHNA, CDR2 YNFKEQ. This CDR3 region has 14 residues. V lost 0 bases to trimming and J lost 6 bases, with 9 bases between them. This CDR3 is CASSQERVGNEQFF. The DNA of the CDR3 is TGTGCCAGCAGCCAAGAGAGGGTAGGCAATGAGCAGTTCTTC.

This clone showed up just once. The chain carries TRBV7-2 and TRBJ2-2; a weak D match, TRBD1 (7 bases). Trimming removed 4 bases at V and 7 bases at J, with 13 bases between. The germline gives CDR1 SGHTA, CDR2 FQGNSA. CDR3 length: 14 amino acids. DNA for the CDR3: TGTGCCAGCAGCTCCCGACAGGGAGGCGGGGAGCTGTTTTTT. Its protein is CASSSRQGGGELFF.

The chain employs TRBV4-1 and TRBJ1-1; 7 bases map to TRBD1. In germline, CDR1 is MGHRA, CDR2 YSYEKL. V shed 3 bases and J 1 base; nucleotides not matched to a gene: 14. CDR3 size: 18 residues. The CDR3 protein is CASSQTPPGQPGNTEAFF. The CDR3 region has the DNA TGCGCCAGCAGCCAGACCCCCCCGGGACAGCCCGGGAACACTGAAGCTTTCTTT.

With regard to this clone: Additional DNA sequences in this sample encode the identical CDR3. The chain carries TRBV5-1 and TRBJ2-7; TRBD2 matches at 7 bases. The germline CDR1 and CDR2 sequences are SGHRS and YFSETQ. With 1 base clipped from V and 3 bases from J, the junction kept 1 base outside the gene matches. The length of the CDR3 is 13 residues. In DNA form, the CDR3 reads TGCGCCAGCAGCTTGTCGGGAGGCTACGAGCAGTACTTC. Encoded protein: CASSLSGGYEQYF.

CDR3 residues: CASSAGTGVENIQYF. CDR3 coding DNA: TGTGCCAGCAGCGCCGGGACAGGAGTAGAAAACATTCAGTACTTC. The V call is TRBV5-4, the J call TRBJ2-4; 8 positions match TRBD1. The CDR3 is 15 amino acids. With V trimmed by 4 bases and J by 5 bases, 8 bases remained unmatched. CDR1 SGHNT and CDR2 YYREEE come from the germline V gene (reference sequence).

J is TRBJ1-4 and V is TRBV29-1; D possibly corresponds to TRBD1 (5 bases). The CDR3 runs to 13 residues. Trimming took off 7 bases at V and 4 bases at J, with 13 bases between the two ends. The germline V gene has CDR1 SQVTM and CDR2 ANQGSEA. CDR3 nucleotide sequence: TGCAGCGGTAGACAGAGCCTTAATGAAAAACTGTTTTTT. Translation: CSGRQSLNEKLFF.